The 16 T cell receptor beta chains reported below all come from one sample, sequenced in a study of type 1 and type 2 diabetes patients. PCR was run on genomic DNA. Amplification of the beta chain CDR3 used 30 forward and 13 reverse multiplex primers. One entry per CDR3 protein results from TCRdb running MiXCR on the multiplex PCR reads. Seen here are more than 250,000 distinct CDR3 sequences, approximately 50% observed once, and the top ten hold approximately 15%. The sample consisted of peripheral blood mononuclear cells (PBMCs). These receptors were taken from a man between 18 and 29 years old with type 2 diabetes.

This clonotype was observed a handful of times. The chain uses TRBV7-2 and TRBJ2-3; 7 nucleotides align to TRBD2. The germline V gene has CDR1 SGHTA and CDR2 FQGNSA. This CDR3 is built from 16 residues. After removal of 4 bases from V and 2 bases from J, the junction contained 9 bases not matched to a gene. CDR3 protein: CASSSPLSGVTDTQYF. CDR3 DNA: TGTGCCAGCAGCTCGCCCTTGAGCGGGGTCACAGATACGCAGTATTTT.

The DNA for the CDR3 is TGTGCCAGCATGGGGAACACTGAAGCTTTCTTT. It yields the protein CASMGNTEAFF. This sequence joins TRBV2 and TRBJ1-1, with D uncertain. This CDR3 is 11 amino acids long. Trimming removed 7 bases at V and 1 base at J, with 4 bases between. The germline CDR1 and CDR2 sequences are SNHLY and FYNNEI.

The CDR3 DNA reads as TGCAGTGCTAGGTCAGGGAACTCTGGAAACACCATATATTTT. This translates into CSARSGNSGNTIYF. The rearrangement uses TRBV20-1 and TRBJ1-3; TRBD1 is a possible D gene (5 bases). The CDR3 totals 14 residues. In germline, CDR1 is DFQATT, CDR2 SNEGSKA (reference sequence). Trimming removed 3 bases at V and 0 bases at J, with 9 bases between.

V gene TRBV7-7 combines with J gene TRBJ2-3; D is unclear. V lost 0 bases, J lost 6 bases, and 7 bases lay in between. The CDR3 spans 13 residues. CDR1 is SSHAT, CDR2 FNYEAQ, per germline (reference sequence). The CDR3 here is CASSLAVGDTQYF. CDR3 sequence (DNA): TGTGCCAGCAGCTTAGCGGTGGGTGATACGCAGTATTTT.

The gene calls are TRBV11-2 and TRBJ2-3; D uncertain. The V end was cut by 4 bases, the J end by 2 bases, with 13 bases between. Germline V gene data show CDR1 as SGHAT and CDR2 as FQNNGV. This CDR3 has 15 residues. CDR3 bases: TGTGCCAGCAGCTCTTTAGGAACTCTCACAGATACGCAGTATTTT. Its translation is CASSSLGTLTDTQYF.

The rearrangement links TRBV15 to TRBJ2-7; no clear D gene. The CDR3 is 16 residues long. Germline CDR1 reads LNHNV; CDR2 reads YYDKDF (reference sequence). Trimming shortened V by 1 base and J by 2 bases, and 15 bases separated the two germline ends. The CDR3 DNA sequence: TGTGCCACCAGCAGAGCCCTGGGTGGGCCAACCTACGAGCAGTACTTC. It specifies CATSRALGGPTYEQYF.

At least ten counts were recorded for this clonotype. This chain links TRBV2 with TRBJ2-1; D is tentatively TRBD1 or TRBD2 (5 bases each). CDR1 and CDR2 (germline): SNHLY, FYNNEI. V shed 6 bases and J shed 9 bases, with 15 bases lying between them. The CDR3 runs to 13 residues. The CDR3 is CASSGVGDVEQFF. In nucleotides, the CDR3 is TGTGCCAGCAGCGGGGTAGGGGATGTTGAGCAGTTCTTC.

This chain links TRBV19 with TRBJ2-7; D is uncertain. Germline CDR1 is LNHDA and CDR2 is SQIVND (reference sequence). The ends were cut back, 5 bases at V and 3 bases at J, with 8 bases in the middle. CDR3 size: 12 residues. CDR3 sequence reads: CASSSNDYEQYF. Written as DNA, the CDR3 is TGTGCCAGTAGTTCAAACGACTACGAGCAGTACTTC. Supplemented by reference TRBV19 and TRBJ2-7, the full variable domain reads DGGITQSPKYLFRKEGQNVTLSCEQNLNHDAMYWYRQDPGQGLRLIYYSQIVNDFQKGDIAEGYSVSREKKESFPLTVTSAQKNPTAFYLCASSSNDYEQYFGPGTRLTVT.

A word on this clonotype: Since no conserved phenylalanine or tryptophan closes the CDR3, a read error is the likely cause. The DNA of the CDR3 is TGTGCCAGCAGCCCGGGATCAAACACTGAAGCTTTCTCT. Translation gives CASSPGSNTEAFS. The rearrangement uses TRBV7-2 and TRBJ1-1, with D hard to call. CDR1 SGHTA and CDR2 FQGNSA come from the germline V gene. V was pared by 5 bases and J by 2 bases, with 9 bases between. The CDR3 has 13 residues.

The chain carries TRBV20-1 and TRBJ2-2; no clear D gene. Per the germline V gene, CDR1 is DFQATT and CDR2 is SNEGSKA (reference sequence). Trimming pared 0 bases from V and 3 bases from J, leaving 17 bases between. The CDR3 contains 17 residues. The CDR3 sequence: CSARDPMTGADTGELFF. In nucleotides, the CDR3 is TGCAGTGCTAGAGATCCGATGACCGGTGCTGACACCGGGGAGCTGTTTTTT.

As for this clonotype: Mismatch with germline at one junction end may stem from a read error. The chain links TRBV19 to TRBJ2-3; 11 bases agree with TRBD2. This CDR3 comprises 15 residues. Germline V gene sequence: CDR1 LNHDA, CDR2 SQIVND (reference sequence). The CDR3 DNA reads as TGTGCCAGTAGTATAACTAGCGGGGGATCAGATACGCGGTATTTT. This gives the protein CASSITSGGSDTRYF.

The V gene is TRBV28, the J gene TRBJ2-5, with 9 bases lining up with TRBD2. The J call may not be correct, given that the DNA end is closer to TRBJ2-1. CDR1 is MDHEN and CDR2 is SYDVKM in the germline V gene. This CDR3 contains 15 residues. The CDR3 is CASSPPAGGGNEQFF. DNA of the CDR3: TGTGCCAGCAGTCCTCCTGCGGGGGGGGGGAATGAGCAGTTCTTC.

In DNA, the CDR3 is TGCGCCAGCAGTATGGGGGATGAGCAGTTCTTC. Protein: CASSMGDEQFF. This sequence joins TRBV10-1 and TRBJ2-1; D might be TRBD1 or TRBD2, each matching 5 bases. V gave up 5 bases and J gave up 8 bases, with 7 bases separating them. The length of the CDR3 is 11 residues. The germline V gene encodes CDR1 WNHNN and CDR2 SYGVQD (reference sequence).

On this clonotype itself: This could be a read error, since a much larger clone is one nucleotide away. The chain carries TRBV2 and TRBJ2-5; D ambiguous. Germline CDR1 SNHLY, CDR2 FYNNEI. V was trimmed by 4 bases and J by 2 bases, leaving 8 bases between them. This CDR3 spans 13 amino acids. CDR3 sequence: CASSATKQETQYF. DNA of the CDR3: TGTGCCAGCAGTGCGACGAAACAAGAGACCCAGTACTTC. The full variable domain, rest sourced from reference TRBV2 and TRBJ2-5, is EPEVTQTPSHQVTQMGQEVILRCVPISNHLYFYWYRQILGQKVEFLVSFYNNEISEKSEIFDDQFSVERPDGSNFTLKIRSTKLEDSAMYFCASSATKQETQYFGPGTRLLVL.

The gene calls are TRBV10-3 and TRBJ1-1, with a possible D match to TRBD1 (5 bases). CDR1 and CDR2 from the germline V gene are ENHRY and SYGVKD. The ends were cut back, 10 bases at V and 1 base at J, with 22 bases in the middle. The CDR3 sequence is 16 residues long. CDR3 in DNA: TGTGCCAGCAGCCCCAGGGAATTCGGTTCGAACACTGAAGCTTTCTTT. The encoded protein is CASSPREFGSNTEAFF.

The V gene is TRBV24-1, the J gene TRBJ2-2; a weak D match, TRBD2 (5 bases). V lost 1 base and J lost 5, with 10 bases in between. Germline V gives CDR1 KGHDR, CDR2 SFDVKD. This CDR3 spans 15 amino acids. CDR3 sequence (DNA): TGTGCCACCAGTGATTTAGGATCGGGGACCGGGGAGCTGTTTTTT. It is translated as CATSDLGSGTGELFF.